This entry lists 21 T cell receptor beta chains sequenced from one sample in a study of blood T cell repertoires in COVID-19. The repertoire was sequenced with immunoSEQ multiplex PCR; TCRdb's copy has only in-frame clones and lacks some. The repertoire has 75,000 to 95,000 clones, around 85% of them found once; the top ten carry roughly 5.7%. Sequenced material: peripheral blood. The receptors come from a man aged 55 to 69 with acute or convalescent COVID-19.

The chain joins TRBV5-4 to TRBJ1-1; D is perhaps TRBD1 (6 bases). The CDR3 is made up of 15 amino acids. The germline CDR1 and CDR2 sequences are SGHNT and YYREEE (reference sequence). V was shortened by 0 bases and J by 1 base, with 10 bases between the two germline ends. The CDR3 is CASSLGKDRNTEAFF. The CDR3 DNA reads as TGTGCCAGCAGCTTGGGGAAGGACAGGAACACTGAAGCTTTCTTT.

V is TRBV7-2 and J is TRBJ2-7, with D perhaps TRBD1 (6 bases). Trimming removed 5 bases at V and 2 bases at J, with 13 bases between. CDR3 length: 14 amino acids. Per germline, CDR1 SGHTA and CDR2 FQGNSA. The CDR3 bases are TGTGCCAGCAGCCTACAACAGGGTCCCTACGAGCAGTACTTC. Amino acid sequence: CASSLQQGPYEQYF.

The chain links TRBV9 to TRBJ1-3; 12 nucleotides agree with TRBD1. Germline V gene sequence: CDR1 SGDLS, CDR2 YYNGEE. The CDR3 has 17 amino acids. Trimming took 4 bases from V and 8 from J; bases not matched to a gene: 13. The CDR3 region is CASSPYGGTGGLDTIYF. The CDR3, as DNA: TGTGCCAGCAGCCCCTATGGGGGGACAGGGGGCTTAGACACCATATATTTT.

V and J are TRBV27 and TRBJ1-2, with a tentative D call TRBD1 (6 bases). Between the trimmed V and J ends, which lost 2 bases and 0 bases, there was a span of 10 bases. The CDR3 sequence is 15 residues long. The germline CDR1 and CDR2 sequences are MNHEY and SMNVEV (reference sequence). The CDR3 nucleotides are TGTGCCAGCAGTTTAGGGGGCAGTTCTAACTATGGCTACACCTTC. Amino acid sequence: CASSLGGSSNYGYTF.

The CDR3: CASSVGMSADYGYTF. CDR3 coding DNA: TGTGCCAGCAGCGTAGGAATGAGTGCTGACTATGGCTACACCTTC. This chain links TRBV9 with TRBJ1-2; the D is unclear. The germline V gene encodes CDR1 SGDLS and CDR2 YYNGEE. The CDR3 contains 15 residues. V was trimmed by 0 bases and J by 3 bases, leaving 12 bases between them.

This chain uses TRBV12-5 with TRBJ2-2, with TRBD2 identical over 8 bases. Unmatched junction bases numbered 8, after V lost 7 bases and J lost 4 bases. Per germline, CDR1 LGHNT and CDR2 FRNRAP. The CDR3 is 15 residues long. The DNA of the CDR3 is TGTGCTAGTGCCGCGGGGGGTTCCGGCACCGGGGAGCTGTTTTTT. Protein product: CASAAGGSGTGELFF. Full variable domain (outside the CDR3, taken from reference TRBV12-5 and TRBJ2-2): DARVTQTPRHKVTEMGQEVTMRCQPILGHNTVFWYRQTMMQGLELLAYFRNRAPLDDSGMPKDRFSAEMPDATLATLKIQPSEPRDSAVYFCASAAGGSGTGELFFGEGSRLTVL.

The chain uses TRBV11-2 and TRBJ2-3; the D gene is possibly TRBD2 (6 bases). V gave up 6 bases and J gave up 3 bases, with 16 bases separating them. Germline V gives CDR1 SGHAT, CDR2 FQNNGV. The CDR3 has 15 amino acids. This CDR3 is CASREGTPRTDTQYF. The CDR3 DNA is TGTGCCAGCAGGGAGGGGACCCCGAGAACAGATACGCAGTATTTT.

This chain connects TRBV11-2 to TRBJ1-6; 12 nucleotides match TRBD1. Germline assignment: CDR1 SGHAT and CDR2 FQNNGV. V lost 0 bases to trimming and J lost 9 bases; unmatched junction nucleotides: 3. The CDR3 spans 16 residues. In DNA, the CDR3 is TGTGCCAGCAGCTTAGATCAGGGACAGGGGGCTTCACCCCTCCACTTT. Residues: CASSLDQGQGASPLHF.

The chain employs TRBV11-2 and TRBJ2-7; TRBD1 agrees at 7 bases. CDR3 length: 14 residues. V lost 5 bases to trimming and J lost 4 bases; unmatched junction nucleotides: 8. CDR1 and CDR2 (germline): SGHAT, FQNNGV. The CDR3 bases are TGTGCCAGCAGCCTCGGACAGGCCGAATACGAGCAGTACTTC. Translating it yields CASSLGQAEYEQYF.

This clone appeared once. The rearrangement uses TRBV7-2 and TRBJ1-5; 9 positions match TRBD1. V shed 2 bases, J shed 7 bases, and the junction held 6 bases outside the gene matches. This CDR3 has 15 amino acids. CDR1 SGHTA and CDR2 FQGNSA come from the germline V gene. CDR3 nucleotide sequence: TGTGCCAGCAGCTTAAGAGGGACAGGGTTACAGCCCCAGCATTTT. Protein sequence: CASSLRGTGLQPQHF.

This clone has more than one count but fewer than ten. This sequence joins TRBV7-8 and TRBJ2-1; 8 positions agree with TRBD2. In germline, CDR1 is SGHVS, CDR2 FQNEAQ. CDR3 length: 16 residues. After removal of 3 bases from V and 0 bases from J, the junction contained 4 bases not matched to a gene. The CDR3 loop reads CASSFWRGASYNEQFF. DNA for the CDR3: TGTGCCAGCAGCTTTTGGCGGGGGGCCTCCTACAATGAGCAGTTCTTC. The full variable domain, with the rest looked up from reference TRBV7-8 and TRBJ2-1, is GAGVSQSPRYKVAKRGQDVALRCDPISGHVSLFWYQQALGQGPEFLTYFQNEAQLDKSGLPSDRFFAERPEGSVSTLKIQRTQQEDSAVYLCASSFWRGASYNEQFFGPGTRLTVL.

The chain recombines TRBV27 with TRBJ2-7, with 7 bases identical to TRBD2. The CDR3 sequence is 14 residues long. Trimming at V came to 2 bases and at J to 6 bases, leaving 7 bases not matched to a gene. Per the germline V gene, CDR1 is MNHEY and CDR2 is SMNVEV (reference sequence). CDR3 nucleotide sequence: TGTGCCAGCAGTTTAAGAGGACTAGGGGCCGAGCAGTACTTC. Residues: CASSLRGLGAEQYF.

This chain connects TRBV9 to TRBJ2-5, with TRBD1 identical over 8 bases. Germline V gives CDR1 SGDLS, CDR2 YYNGEE. V lost 4 bases and J lost 1; bases outside the gene matches: 6. The CDR3 has 15 residues. The CDR3 spells CASSSRTGSQETQYF. The DNA of the CDR3 is TGTGCCAGCAGCTCGAGGACAGGGTCCCAAGAGACCCAGTACTTC. The full variable domain, in which reference TRBV9 and TRBJ2-5 provide the parts outside the CDR3, is DSGVTQTPKHLITATGQRVTLRCSPRSGDLSVYWYQQSLDQGLQFLIQYYNGEERAKGNILERFSAQQFPDLHSELNLSSLELGDSALYFCASSSRTGSQETQYFGPGTRLLVL.

The chain employs TRBV15 and TRBJ2-3; D unclear. Germline lookup yields CDR1 LNHNV and CDR2 YYDKDF (reference sequence). The CDR3 extends over 13 amino acids. Trimming pared 0 bases from V and 4 bases from J, leaving 5 bases between. This chain's CDR3 is CATSRDISDTQYF. In nucleotides, the CDR3 is TGTGCCACCAGCAGAGACATTTCAGATACGCAGTATTTT.

This clone was counted once. This rearrangement joins TRBV29-1 to TRBJ2-3, with TRBD1 as a possible D gene (7 bases). Trimming stripped 3 bases from V and 0 bases from J, with 19 bases between. This CDR3 has 17 amino acids. Germline values: CDR1 SQVTM, CDR2 ANQGSEA. This CDR3 reads CSVEGGQPVTSTDTQYF. The DNA for the CDR3 is TGCAGCGTTGAGGGGGGACAGCCCGTGACTAGCACAGATACGCAGTATTTT.

The genes are TRBV4-3 and TRBJ2-2, with TRBD2 matching 7 bases. The germline CDR1 and CDR2 sequences are LGHNA and YSLEER. J gave up 1 base and V 4 bases, and 12 bases lay outside the gene matches. This CDR3 has 18 amino acids. CDR3 protein: CASSLKAGAGMNTGELFF. In DNA, the CDR3 is TGCGCCAGCAGCCTCAAAGCTGGAGCGGGGATGAACACCGGGGAGCTGTTTTTT.

This chain connects TRBV2 to TRBJ2-5; D perhaps matches TRBD2 (6 bases). The CDR3 sequence is 16 residues long. Trimming removed 8 bases from V and 1 base from J, with 20 bases in between. Germline V CDR1 and CDR2: SNHLY, FYNNEI. The CDR3, as DNA: TGTGCCAGCGCTCCGAGGCAAGCGGGTGTCCAAGAGACCCAGTACTTC. This encodes CASAPRQAGVQETQYF.

The chain is built from TRBV6-2 or TRBV6-3 and TRBJ1-2; TRBD1 might be the D (6 bases). Trimming removed 4 bases from V and 4 bases from J, with 13 bases in between. The germline V gene encodes CDR1 MNHEY and CDR2 SVGEGT. This CDR3 has 14 residues. CDR3: CASSSGTTVYGYTF. CDR3 nucleotides: TGTGCCAGCAGTTCCGGGACAACCGTCTATGGCTACACCTTC.

The rearrangement uses TRBV4-3 and TRBJ2-3; 11 nucleotides match TRBD2. From germline, CDR1 is LGHNA and CDR2 YSLEER. J gave up 5 bases and V 3 bases, and 13 bases lay outside the gene matches. This CDR3 has 18 residues. CDR3 region: CASSQQPSGGWVVDTQYF. In DNA form, the CDR3 reads TGCGCCAGCAGCCAGCAACCTAGCGGGGGGTGGGTGGTAGATACGCAGTATTTT.

The chain recombines TRBV18 with TRBJ2-3; D may be TRBD2 (7 bases). V gave up 0 bases and J gave up 6 bases, with 22 bases separating them. CDR1 and CDR2 (germline): KGHSH, LQKENI. The CDR3 sequence is 18 residues long. The CDR3 is CASSPPGGLGPHPDTQYF. Written as DNA, the CDR3 is TGTGCCAGCTCACCACCGGGGGGGCTAGGACCCCACCCCGATACGCAGTATTTT.

The chain combines TRBV5-1 with TRBJ1-1, with a tentative D call TRBD1 (5 bases). CDR3 length: 16 amino acids. Trimming removed 2 bases from V and 6 bases from J, with 20 bases in between. The germline CDR1 and CDR2 sequences are SGHRS and YFSETQ. The CDR3 bases are TGCGCCAGCAGCTTTAATCAGCGGGGGATGACGGCTGAAGCTTTCTTT. Its translation is CASSFNQRGMTAEAFF.